This T cell receptor (beta chain) was sequenced for a study of blood T cell repertoires in COVID-19. Background on the study: Samples of COVID-19 (acute and convalescent) were obtained from the United States, Italy and Spain. Sources were T cells, B-cell-depleted T cells, or PBMCs; the material itself was cDNA or gDNA.

In the original analysis: Amplification from reference gene primers served as the basis for estimated nucleated cell counts. The assay was immunoSEQ multiplex PCR, and TCRdb's table has in-frame clones only and misses some. V and J calls and clone size are as listed in that table; D and trimming were resolved from the DNA. The sample shows roughly 84,000 clones, about four fifths of them seen only once. The germline V and J ends were trimmed by 4 bases and 0 bases, with 12 bases remaining between them. This CDR3 is 15 amino acids long. CDR1 is LGHDT and CDR2 is YNNKEL in the germline V gene (reference sequence).

V and J are TRBV3-1 (or the pseudogene TRBV3-2) and TRBJ1-1, with no clear D. The sequencing sample was made of peripheral blood. This TCR was sampled from a woman aged 35 to 49 with active or convalescent COVID-19. Here the CDR3 DNA reads TGTGCCAGCAGCCCCGATTCCCGGGTGAACACTGAAGCTTTCTTT. Translation: CASSPDSRVNTEAFF.